The rows below give T cell receptor beta chains drawn from one sample of a study of T-cell memory formation after mild COVID-19. In TCRdb, the 5' RACE reads were re-called with MiXCR into one record per CDR3 protein. The table lists some 130,000 distinct CDR3 sequences, approximately 16% of them singletons. Material: PBMCs or a T cell subset sorted from them (not recorded which). Every receptor here comes from an adult woman who had mild COVID-19 (a few samples of this study predate the infection). Cell type and time point are not known. The CDR3 runs from the conserved cysteine through the conserved F or W. D genes are given only for firm matches. Clone size is shown for a subset of rows, as once, few, many or a class of expanded clone.

clone size: -; J gene: TRBJ2-1; D gene: -; V gene: TRBV14; CDR3 DNA: TGTGCCAGCAGCCGAGGTCGGTTCAGGACCGTCACTGAAAATGAGCAGTTCTTC; CDR3 protein: CASSRGRFRTVTENEQFF
clone size: few; J gene: TRBJ1-2; D gene: -; V gene: TRBV5-1; CDR3 DNA: TGCGCCAGCAGCCAGGACATAGGAAACTATGGCTACACCTTC; CDR3 protein: CASSQDIGNYGYTF
clone size: few; J gene: TRBJ2-3; D gene: TRBD1; V gene: TRBV5-1; CDR3 DNA: TGCGCCAGCAGCTTGATGACAGGGTCCGCAGATACGCAGTATTTT; CDR3 protein: CASSLMTGSADTQYF
clone size: few; J gene: TRBJ2-5; D gene: -; V gene: TRBV5-5; CDR3 DNA: TGTGCCAGCAGCTGGCAGTCGGGGCAGGGGACCCAGTACTTC; CDR3 protein: CASSWQSGQGTQYF
clone size: -; J gene: TRBJ1-1; D gene: TRBD1; V gene: TRBV25-1; CDR3 DNA: TGTGCCAGCAGTGAATATTCCCCGGGACAGGGGAGGAGGACTGAAGCTTTCTTT; CDR3 protein: CASSEYSPGQGRRTEAFF
clone size: -; J gene: TRBJ2-5; D gene: TRBD2; V gene: TRBV7-8; CDR3 DNA: TGTGCCAGCAGCTTAGCTCGCGTTAGTGGGGGGGAAGAGACCCAGTACTTC; CDR3 protein: CASSLARVSGGEETQYF
clone size: few; J gene: TRBJ1-6; D gene: -; V gene: TRBV7-9; CDR3 DNA: TGTGCCAGCAGCTTAGCGGGCAGGGCTCATTCACCCCTCCACTTT; CDR3 protein: CASSLAGRAHSPLHF
clone size: once; J gene: TRBJ2-2; D gene: TRBD2; V gene: TRBV19; CDR3 DNA: TGTGCCAGTAGTATAGTGGTTAGCGGGAGGCCCGGGGAGCTGTTTTTT; CDR3 protein: CASSIVVSGRPGELFF
clone size: few; J gene: TRBJ2-3; D gene: TRBD2; V gene: TRBV3-1; CDR3 DNA: TGTGCCAGCAGCCAAGTCCTAGCCGGGGGGGGAGATACGCAGTATTTT; CDR3 protein: CASSQVLAGGGDTQYF
clone size: few; J gene: TRBJ2-4; D gene: -; V gene: TRBV7-2; CDR3 DNA: TGTGCCAGCAGCTTAGGACTACAAGCCAAAAACATTCAGTACTTC; CDR3 protein: CASSLGLQAKNIQYF
clone size: -; J gene: TRBJ1-1; D gene: -; V gene: TRBV6-1; CDR3 DNA: TGTGCCAGCAGTGAACAGTATAACACTGAAGCTTTCTTT; CDR3 protein: CASSEQYNTEAFF
clone size: few; J gene: TRBJ2-3; D gene: TRBD2; V gene: TRBV7-8; CDR3 DNA: TGTGCCAGCAGCTTAGGAGAGACTAGCGGGAGGGCCAAGGCAGATACGCAGTATTTT; CDR3 protein: CASSLGETSGRAKADTQYF
clone size: few; J gene: TRBJ2-3; D gene: TRBD2; V gene: TRBV5-1; CDR3 DNA: TGCGCCAGCAGCTTAGCGGGAGGGCAAGATACGCAGTATTTT; CDR3 protein: CASSLAGGQDTQYF
clone size: few; J gene: TRBJ1-2; D gene: -; V gene: TRBV12-5; CDR3 DNA: TGTGCTAGTGCCAACGGAGGACAGCTAGGCTTC; CDR3 protein: CASANGGQLGF
clone size: many; J gene: TRBJ2-1; D gene: -; V gene: TRBV4-2; CDR3 DNA: TGTGCCAGCAGCCAAGGGAGCGGGCTTCACAATGAGCAGTTCTTC; CDR3 protein: CASSQGSGLHNEQFF
clone size: -; J gene: TRBJ2-5; D gene: TRBD2; V gene: TRBV9; CDR3 DNA: TGTGCCAGCAGCGTAGGGGGTCTGGGAGGGGAGACCCAGTACTTC; CDR3 protein: CASSVGGLGGETQYF
clone size: -; J gene: TRBJ2-7; D gene: -; V gene: TRBV20-1; CDR3 DNA: TGCAGTGCTAGGGCTAGAGGACGGTCCTCCTACGAGCAGTACTTC; CDR3 protein: CSARARGRSSYEQYF
clone size: few; J gene: TRBJ2-2; D gene: -; V gene: TRBV15; CDR3 DNA: TGTGCCGGTCGGGCGGGGCCGAACACCGGGGAGCTGTTTTTT; CDR3 protein: CAGRAGPNTGELFF
clone size: -; J gene: TRBJ1-5; D gene: -; V gene: TRBV24-1; CDR3 DNA: TGTGCCACCAGTGATTCCCGTCGGGACAATAATCAGCCCCAGCATTTT; CDR3 protein: CATSDSRRDNNQPQHF
clone size: -; J gene: TRBJ2-1; D gene: TRBD1; V gene: TRBV9; CDR3 DNA: TGTGCCAGCAGCCTAGACAGGGGCGCGCGGAATGAGCAGTTCTTC; CDR3 protein: CASSLDRGARNEQFF
clone size: few; J gene: TRBJ2-2; D gene: -; V gene: TRBV7-3; CDR3 DNA: TGTGCCAGCAGCTTAAGCAGTATCACCGGGGAGCTGTTTTTT; CDR3 protein: CASSLSSITGELFF
clone size: -; J gene: TRBJ1-5; D gene: -; V gene: TRBV19; CDR3 DNA: TGTGCCACCACAGGGAGGGGCGCGGATCAGCCCCAGCATTTT; CDR3 protein: CATTGRGADQPQHF
clone size: -; J gene: TRBJ2-2; D gene: -; V gene: TRBV9; CDR3 DNA: TGTGCCAGCAGCGTAAGGTGGTCCCCAGGGACCACCGGGGAGCTGTTTTTT; CDR3 protein: CASSVRWSPGTTGELFF
clone size: few; J gene: TRBJ2-5; D gene: TRBD2; V gene: TRBV2; CDR3 DNA: TGTGCCAGCAAATCGACTAGCGGGGTTCGGGAGACCCAGTACTTC; CDR3 protein: CASKSTSGVRETQYF
clone size: -; J gene: TRBJ2-2; D gene: TRBD1; V gene: TRBV29-1; CDR3 DNA: TGCAGCGTACAACAGGGGGAGACCGGGGAGCTGTTTTTT; CDR3 protein: CSVQQGETGELFF
clone size: many; J gene: TRBJ1-1; D gene: TRBD1; V gene: TRBV7-6; CDR3 DNA: TGTGCCAGCAGCTCACCGGGACAGGGGGCTGGAGCTTTCTTT; CDR3 protein: CASSSPGQGAGAFF
clone size: -; J gene: TRBJ2-2; D gene: TRBD1; V gene: TRBV4-1; CDR3 DNA: TGCGCCAGCAGTCCGGACAGGGGGGACACCGGGGAGCTGTTTTTT; CDR3 protein: CASSPDRGDTGELFF
clone size: few; J gene: TRBJ2-7; D gene: -; V gene: TRBV13; CDR3 DNA: TGTGCCAGCAGCTTAGGGGGGTCCGCCCCCCCCTACGAGCAGTACTTC; CDR3 protein: CASSLGGSAPPYEQYF
clone size: few; J gene: TRBJ2-1; D gene: -; V gene: TRBV12-3/TRBV12-4; CDR3 DNA: TGTGCCACCACACCGACTTTCAGCTCCTACAATGAGCAGTTCTTC; CDR3 protein: CATTPTFSSYNEQFF
clone size: many; J gene: TRBJ2-1; D gene: -; V gene: TRBV7-2; CDR3 DNA: TGTGCCAGCAGCCCACCGGGGGACGCGGTATACAATGAGCAGTTCTTC; CDR3 protein: CASSPPGDAVYNEQFF
clone size: few; J gene: TRBJ2-1; D gene: -; V gene: TRBV7-6; CDR3 DNA: TGTGCCAGCAGCCAGAACCGAGCGGAGTCCTACAATGAGCAGTTCTTC; CDR3 protein: CASSQNRAESYNEQFF
clone size: few; J gene: TRBJ1-6; D gene: -; V gene: TRBV18; CDR3 DNA: TGTGCCAGCTCACCCTTTGCCGCCCGGCGGGGCGATTCACCCCTCCACTTT; CDR3 protein: CASSPFAARRGDSPLHF
clone size: -; J gene: TRBJ1-2; D gene: -; V gene: TRBV25-1; CDR3 DNA: TGTGCCAGCCTCCCTTGGGGAAAAAACTATGGCTACACCTTC; CDR3 protein: CASLPWGKNYGYTF
clone size: -; J gene: TRBJ2-7; D gene: -; V gene: TRBV5-1; CDR3 DNA: TGCGCCAGCAGCCCCTCGACAGTTCCCTACGAGCAGTACTTC; CDR3 protein: CASSPSTVPYEQYF
clone size: few; J gene: TRBJ2-1; D gene: TRBD2; V gene: TRBV7-2; CDR3 DNA: TGTGCCAGCAGCTTAGCGCGGGCTAGCGGGAACGATGAGCAGTTCTTC; CDR3 protein: CASSLARASGNDEQFF
clone size: few; J gene: TRBJ2-5; D gene: TRBD1; V gene: TRBV5-1; CDR3 DNA: TGCGCCAGCAGCTACGGGACAGGACAAGAGACCCAGTACTTC; CDR3 protein: CASSYGTGQETQYF
clone size: -; J gene: TRBJ2-7; D gene: -; V gene: TRBV6-2/TRBV6-3; CDR3 DNA: TGTGCCAGCAGCTTGATAGTCTCAACCTACGAGCAGTACTTC; CDR3 protein: CASSLIVSTYEQYF
clone size: few; J gene: TRBJ1-3; D gene: -; V gene: TRBV5-1; CDR3 DNA: TGCGCCAGCAGCTTGGTTGGACGGGGAAACACCATATATTTT; CDR3 protein: CASSLVGRGNTIYF
clone size: -; J gene: TRBJ1-4; D gene: -; V gene: TRBV12-3/TRBV12-4; CDR3 DNA: TGTGCCAGCAGTTTAGGGGGTTACAGTTCAGCTGATGAAAAACTGTTTTTT; CDR3 protein: CASSLGGYSSADEKLFF
clone size: few; J gene: TRBJ2-5; D gene: -; V gene: TRBV7-2; CDR3 DNA: TGTGCCAGCAGCTCCCGGGCCCTCCGGGAGACCCAGTACTTC; CDR3 protein: CASSSRALRETQYF
clone size: few; J gene: TRBJ2-1; D gene: TRBD2; V gene: TRBV5-1; CDR3 DNA: TGCGCCAGCAGCGCAGATCTAGCGGGGGGCTACAATGAGCAGTTCTTC; CDR3 protein: CASSADLAGGYNEQFF
clone size: few; J gene: TRBJ1-1; D gene: -; V gene: TRBV5-1; CDR3 DNA: TGCGCCAGCAGCTTTACGGGCCCCACTGAAGCTTTCTTT; CDR3 protein: CASSFTGPTEAFF
clone size: few; J gene: TRBJ2-1; D gene: TRBD1; V gene: TRBV15; CDR3 DNA: TGTGCCACCAGCAGAGGACAGGGGGGCTCCTACAATGAGCAGTTCTTC; CDR3 protein: CATSRGQGGSYNEQFF